This passage covers 31 T cell receptor beta chains from one sample sequenced in a study of T cells in Graves' hyperthyroidism and ophthalmopathy (dated by TCRdb to about 2019). The library came from multiplex PCR. Sequencing instrument: Illumina HiSeq 2000. TCR beta CDR3 regions were amplified from RNA transcripts. The first round of RT-PCR for the TCR CDR3 was performed with the HTBI primer set and the Qiagen OneStep RT-PCR kit. The public reads were run again by TCRdb, first through fastp at Q25 and then through MiXCR, and only productive beta chains were kept. Identical CDR3 proteins give one entry, which carries the most common genes and DNA. The sample has around 620,000 distinct CDR3 sequences on record, 15% to 20% of them singletons. 3.8% of the sample goes to the ten largest clones. The sequenced sample was blood. The receptors here all came from a woman in her 30s with Graves' hyperthyroidism.

This chain joins TRBV4-3 and TRBJ1-4, with D unclear. Germline values: CDR1 LGHNA, CDR2 YSLEER. The CDR3 covers 13 residues. V was pared by 6 bases and J by 8 bases, with 13 bases between. This chain's CDR3 is CASRSPPWEKLFF. In DNA, the CDR3 is TGCGCCAGCAGGAGCCCTCCATGGGAAAAACTGTTTTTT.

The rearrangement joins TRBV27 to TRBJ2-7, with D possibly being TRBD2 (7 bases). This CDR3 comprises 15 residues. V was clipped by 6 bases and J by 5 bases, with 20 bases between them. Germline V lookup: CDR1 MNHEY, CDR2 SMNVEV (reference sequence). The CDR3 region is CASRIGGVLFHEQYF. DNA for the CDR3: TGTGCCAGCAGGATAGGGGGGGTACTCTTCCACGAGCAGTACTTC.

The rearrangement joins TRBV29-1 to TRBJ2-1; possibly TRBD2 for D (5 bases). Germline lookup yields CDR1 SQVTM and CDR2 ANQGSEA. V dropped 3 bases and J dropped 5 bases, with 14 bases sitting between them. CDR3 size: 14 residues. DNA of the CDR3: TGCAGCGTTGAGACGACGTCCGGGAACAATGAGCAGTTCTTC. Its translation is CSVETTSGNNEQFF.

The chain carries TRBV28 and TRBJ2-3; no definite D call. In germline, CDR1 is MDHEN, CDR2 SYDVKM. This CDR3 spans 13 amino acids. The V end was cut by 5 bases, the J end by 2 bases, with 8 bases between. DNA for the CDR3: TGTGCCAGCAGTCTCACTAACACAGATACGCAGTATTTT. It encodes CASSLTNTDTQYF.

The chain uses TRBV20-1 and TRBJ2-5, with TRBD1 matching over 8 bases. Germline V gene sequence: CDR1 DFQATT, CDR2 SNEGSKA (reference sequence). The CDR3 runs to 14 residues. Trimming at V came to 0 bases and at J to 3 bases, leaving 3 bases not matched to a gene. CDR3 nucleotide sequence: TGCAGTGCTAGAGACAGGGGGCTGAAAGAGACCCAGTACTTC. Encoded protein: CSARDRGLKETQYF.

This clonotype was observed a handful of times. The chain recombines TRBV28 with TRBJ2-7, with D possibly called TRBD1 or TRBD2 (5 bases each). V was cut by 10 bases and J by 3 bases, with 13 bases left in between. The germline gives CDR1 MDHEN, CDR2 SYDVKM. The CDR3 covers 12 residues. The CDR3 loop reads CATRDGLYEQYF. CDR3 nucleotide sequence: TGTGCCACACGGGACGGACTCTACGAGCAGTACTTC.

This clonotype has at least ten counts. J is TRBJ1-6 and V is TRBV27, with TRBD1 identical over 8 bases. The CDR3 has 16 amino acids. Losses at the gene ends were 3 bases for V and 10 bases for J; bases not matched to a gene: 11. CDR1 and CDR2 from the germline V gene are MNHEY and SMNVEV (reference sequence). The CDR3 spells CASSFTWTGMGSPLHF. As DNA, the CDR3 is TGTGCCAGCAGTTTCACCTGGACAGGGATGGGCTCACCCCTCCACTTT.

This clonotype was seen at least ten times. The J gene is TRBJ2-3, the V gene TRBV20-1, with 11 positions matching TRBD2. V gave up 6 bases and J gave up 2 bases; unmatched junction bases: 7. Germline CDR1 reads DFQATT; CDR2 reads SNEGSKA (reference sequence). The CDR3 covers 15 residues. The DNA of the CDR3 is TGCAGTGCCCCGACTAGCGGGGCTAACACAGATACGCAGTATTTT. The encoded protein is CSAPTSGANTDTQYF.

CDR3 sequence (DNA): TGTGCCGGGTGGGGCACTTCCACGGCTAGTGGATACAATGAGCAGTTCTTC. Translation gives CAGWGTSTASGYNEQFF. The chain couples TRBV30 to TRBJ2-1; tentatively, D is TRBD1 (5 bases). This CDR3 has 17 residues. Germline CDR1 GTSNPN, CDR2 SVGIG (reference sequence). V dropped 8 bases and J dropped 4 bases, with 27 bases sitting between them.

As to this clonotype: The conserved phenylalanine or tryptophan normally closing the CDR3 is absent here, so this likely arose from a read error. CDR3 region: CATSEDFRDTQYS. The CDR3 nucleotides read TGTGCCACCAGTGAGGACTTTAGAGATACGCAGTATTCT. The rearrangement joins TRBV24-1 to TRBJ2-3, with D possibly being TRBD2 (5 bases). The CDR3 runs 13 residues. Trimming stripped 4 bases from V and 5 bases from J, with 9 bases between. The germline gives CDR1 KGHDR, CDR2 SFDVKD.

The sample holds many counts of this clonotype. The chain employs TRBV7-8 and TRBJ2-7; D gene uncertain. The germline V gene encodes CDR1 SGHVS and CDR2 FQNEAQ. This CDR3 has 12 residues. V lost 3 bases to trimming and J lost 6 bases, with 9 bases between them. The DNA of the CDR3 is TGTGCCAGCAGCTTGGCCCGTCTCGAGCAGTACTTC. Its translation: CASSLARLEQYF.

This rearrangement joins TRBV20-1 to TRBJ2-1; 8 bases match TRBD2. Germline CDR1 and CDR2: DFQATT and SNEGSKA (reference sequence). J gave up 3 bases and V 3 bases, and 10 bases lay outside the gene matches. The CDR3 extends over 16 amino acids. CDR3 residues: CSARVQRERVYNEQFF. The CDR3 region has the DNA TGCAGTGCTAGGGTTCAGCGGGAGAGAGTCTACAATGAGCAGTTCTTC.

CDR3 DNA sequence: TGTGCCAGCAGTGAATTGGACAGCGGATACTATGGCTACACCTTC. Translating gives CASSELDSGYYGYTF. V gene TRBV2 combines with J gene TRBJ1-2; D might be TRBD1 (6 bases). V was shortened by 2 bases and J by 3 bases, with 13 bases between the two germline ends. The CDR3 is 15 amino acids. Germline values: CDR1 SNHLY, CDR2 FYNNEI.

This clonotype was recorded at least ten times. V and J are TRBV5-1 and TRBJ2-3; no reliable D call. V lost 4 bases to trimming and J lost 2 bases, with 11 bases between them. The germline V gene has CDR1 SGHRS and CDR2 YFSETQ. The CDR3 totals 14 residues. For the CDR3, the DNA is TGCGCCAGCAGCCCGGACCCAAACACAGATACGCAGTATTTT. Protein: CASSPDPNTDTQYF.

A few counts support this clonotype. The rearrangement joins TRBV6-1 to TRBJ2-7; D ambiguous. CDR1 is MNHNS, CDR2 SASEGT, per germline. The CDR3 spans 12 residues. The V and J ends lost 6 bases and 6 bases respectively, with 12 bases between them. CDR3 residues: CASSPGPLEQYF. CDR3 DNA: TGTGCCAGCAGCCCTGGACCGCTCGAGCAGTACTTC.

This chain joins TRBV20-1 and TRBJ1-2; TRBD1 might be the D (5 bases). The germline V gene has CDR1 DFQATT and CDR2 SNEGSKA (reference sequence). Trimming took off 6 bases at V and 4 bases at J, with 21 bases between the two ends. This CDR3 region has 15 residues. In DNA, the CDR3 is TGCAGTGCCATTCCAACGCCAGACGGGGCCTATGGCTACACCTTC. Its translation is CSAIPTPDGAYGYTF.

This rearrangement joins TRBV27 to TRBJ1-2, with D perhaps TRBD1 (6 bases). The length of the CDR3 is 12 residues. From germline, CDR1 is MNHEY and CDR2 SMNVEV (reference sequence). V dropped 7 bases and J dropped 5 bases, with 11 bases sitting between them. CDR3 sequence: CASKGGRYGYTF. CDR3 coding DNA: TGTGCCAGCAAGGGGGGGCGATATGGCTACACCTTC.

This rearrangement joins TRBV6-2 or TRBV6-3 to TRBJ2-4; no firm D call. The CDR3 spans 15 residues. V lost 0 bases to trimming and J lost 0 bases, with 6 bases between them. CDR1 MNHEY and CDR2 SVGEGT come from the germline V gene. In nucleotides, the CDR3 is TGTGCCAGCAGTTACTCGTCGGTAGCCAAAAACATTCAGTACTTC. Translated: CASSYSSVAKNIQYF.

The chain employs TRBV29-1 and TRBJ2-6; D is possibly TRBD1 or TRBD2 (5 bases each). This CDR3 has 16 residues. Germline V CDR1 and CDR2: SQVTM, ANQGSEA. Trimming removed 6 bases at V and 0 bases at J, with 15 bases between. This CDR3 reads CSVLGVVSSGANVLTF. The DNA for the CDR3 is TGCAGCGTACTAGGGGTAGTTAGCTCTGGGGCCAACGTCCTGACTTTC.

The rearrangement links TRBV27 to TRBJ2-1, with 12 bases fitting TRBD2. CDR3 size: 15 residues. Germline loops: CDR1 MNHEY, CDR2 SMNVEV (reference sequence). Trimming at V came to 6 bases and at J to 8 bases, leaving 8 bases not matched to a gene. CDR3 protein: CASSHRLAGADEQFF. CDR3 nucleotides: TGTGCCAGCAGCCATCGACTAGCGGGAGCGGATGAGCAGTTCTTC.

This clonotype was seen only a few times. The rearrangement links TRBV5-1 to TRBJ2-1; D perhaps matches TRBD1 (6 bases). There are 15 residues in the CDR3. V was cut by 0 bases and J by 5 bases, with 12 bases left in between. Germline CDR1 is SGHRS and CDR2 is YFSETQ. The CDR3 DNA reads TGCGCCAGCAGCTTGGGTGTGACAGGAGACAATGAGCAGTTCTTC. It codes for CASSLGVTGDNEQFF.

There are many counts of this clonotype. The CDR3 reads CASSYTGREQFF. The CDR3 coding sequence is TGTGCCAGCAGTTACACGGGGCGCGAGCAGTTCTTC. The chain recombines TRBV12-3 or TRBV12-4 with TRBJ2-1; TRBD1 or TRBD2 may be the D gene (5 bases each). Between the trimmed V and J ends, which lost 4 bases and 10 bases, there was a span of 11 bases. The CDR3 runs to 12 residues.

This clonotype was recorded at least ten times. V and J are TRBV12-3 or TRBV12-4 and TRBJ2-7, with D hard to call. The CDR3 covers 14 residues. With 3 bases removed from V and 3 bases from J, the gap between germline ends came to 12 bases. The CDR3 spells CASSLGLVLYEQYF. The DNA of the CDR3 is TGTGCCAGCAGTTTGGGTCTAGTACTCTACGAGCAGTACTTC.

J is TRBJ1-5 and V is TRBV24-1; a weak D match, TRBD1 (6 bases). Between the trimmed V and J ends, which lost 6 bases and 3 bases, there was a span of 11 bases. CDR3 length: 14 amino acids. The germline gives CDR1 KGHDR, CDR2 SFDVKD. The CDR3 DNA sequence: TGTGCCACCAGTCCCTCAGGGGCCAATCAGCCCCAGCATTTT. This sequence encodes CATSPSGANQPQHF.

This clonotype was found a few times. The rearrangement uses TRBV7-2 and TRBJ2-7, with TRBD2 identical over 10 bases. CDR3 size: 15 residues. Germline assignment: CDR1 SGHTA and CDR2 FQGNSA. V shed 5 bases and J 4 bases; nucleotides not matched to a gene: 8. The CDR3 sequence is CASSPAGGGLYEQYF. Written as DNA, the CDR3 is TGTGCCAGCAGCCCAGCGGGGGGGGGCTTATACGAGCAGTACTTC.

The J gene is TRBJ1-1, the V gene TRBV5-1; tentatively, D is TRBD1 (5 bases). Germline values: CDR1 SGHRS, CDR2 YFSETQ. Trimming removed 4 bases at V and 7 bases at J, with 17 bases between. This CDR3 has 14 residues. CDR3 nucleotide sequence: TGCGCCAGCAGCCCAGAAGCCCGGGACGGTGAAGCTTTCTTT. This codes for CASSPEARDGEAFF. Supplemented by reference TRBV5-1 and TRBJ1-1, the full variable domain reads KAGVTQTPRYLIKTRGQQVTLSCSPISGHRSVSWYQQTPGQGLQFLFEYFSETQRNKGNFPGRFSGRQFSNSRSEMNVSTLELGDSALYLCASSPEARDGEAFFGQGTRLTVV.

This clonotype appeared many times. This rearrangement joins TRBV30 to TRBJ2-5, with D tentatively TRBD2 (5 bases). Trimming removed 1 base at V and 7 bases at J, with 19 bases between. Germline assignment: CDR1 GTSNPN and CDR2 SVGIG (reference sequence). The CDR3 covers 15 residues. CDR3 in DNA: TGTGCCTGGAGTGAACTGCGCCTCTCCGAGGGGACCCAGTACTTC. Its protein product is CAWSELRLSEGTQYF.

This clonotype occurred many times. This chain joins TRBV28 and TRBJ2-7; tentative D call: TRBD1 (5 bases). The CDR3 runs to 15 residues. V was pared by 5 bases and J by 1 base, with 15 bases between. Germline CDR1 is MDHEN and CDR2 is SYDVKM. CDR3 sequence reads: CASSAQGIGSYEQYF. CDR3 nucleotide sequence: TGTGCCAGCAGTGCCCAGGGTATCGGGTCCTACGAGCAGTACTTC.

The gene calls are TRBV5-4 and TRBJ1-1; possibly TRBD1 for D (5 bases). The germline V and J ends were trimmed by 4 bases and 5 bases, with 15 bases remaining between them. There are 14 residues in the CDR3. CDR1 is SGHNT, CDR2 YYREEE, per germline (reference sequence). CDR3 nucleotide sequence: TGTGCCAGCAGCAAGTCGACAGTTGCAACTGAAGCTTTCTTT. The encoded protein is CASSKSTVATEAFF.

This clonotype was recorded at least ten times. The chain combines TRBV11-2 with TRBJ2-7; D may be TRBD1 or TRBD2 (5 bases each). The CDR3 length is 15 residues. CDR1 is SGHAT and CDR2 is FQNNGV in the germline V gene. The germline V and J ends were trimmed by 4 bases and 3 bases, with 16 bases remaining between them. In DNA, the CDR3 is TGTGCCAGCAGCTCATATGGGACCGCCGGCTACGAGCAGTACTTC. Translation gives CASSSYGTAGYEQYF.

The rearrangement links TRBV7-9 to TRBJ2-1; 14 positions agree with TRBD2. The CDR3 loop spans 17 amino acids. Germline loops: CDR1 SEHNR, CDR2 FQNEAQ (reference sequence). V lost 3 bases, J lost 6 bases, and 7 bases stayed unmatched. CDR3 sequence reads: CASSLAGTSGRINEQFF. CDR3 sequence (DNA): TGTGCCAGCAGCTTGGCCGGGACTAGCGGGAGAATCAATGAGCAGTTCTTC.